Here is one TCR beta chain with its context. This record belongs to a study of T cells in localized non-small cell lung cancer. CDR1 is LGHNT and CDR2 is FRNRAP in the germline V gene. CDR3 size: 17 residues. V was shortened by 5 bases and J by 2 bases, with 19 bases between the two germline ends. The repertoire was sequenced with immunoSEQ multiplex PCR; TCRdb's copy has only in-frame clones and lacks some. The data hold around 20,000 clones, with roughly nine tenths observed a single time. The receptor was derived from a woman aged 35 to 70 with stage I lung adenocarcinoma. Sequenced here: peripheral blood, sampled before any cancer treatment. V is TRBV12-5 and J is TRBJ1-5, with D hard to call. In DNA, the CDR3 is TGTGCTAGTGGTCTGAGTGAGTTGAGGGTTCGCAATCAGCCCCAGCATTTT. Its translation: CASGLSELRVRNQPQHF. Full variable domain (rest looked up from reference TRBV12-5 and TRBJ1-5): DARVTQTPRHKVTEMGQEVTMRCQPILGHNTVFWYRQTMMQGLELLAYFRNRAPLDDSGMPKDRFSAEMPDATLATLKIQPSEPRDSAVYFCASGLSELRVRNQPQHFGDGTRLSIL.